This TCR beta chain is drawn from a study of blood T cell repertoires in COVID-19. About the research overall: The United States, Italy and Spain supplied acute and convalescent COVID-19 samples. The analysed material was cDNA or gDNA that came from T cells, B-cell-depleted T cells, or PBMCs.

The authors' processing: For nucleated cells, counts were estimated from reference gene primer amplification. Measured with immunoSEQ multiplex PCR; TCRdb has only the in-frame clones, and not every one. The DNA was the basis for D and trimming; V, J and clone size are from that table. The sample carries some 41,000 clones, 70% to 90% recorded once. This clone was observed once. There are 16 residues in the CDR3. V trimming: 2 bases; J trimming: 3 bases; junction bases outside the gene matches: 3. Germline lookup yields CDR1 SGHVT and CDR2 SQSDAQ. The clonotype originates from a man aged 40-50 years with active COVID-19. Material for sequencing was peripheral blood. The V and J genes are TRBV7-4 and TRBJ1-5, with TRBD1 matching 11 bases. Here the CDR3 reads CASSLRTGGHNQPQHF. The CDR3 DNA follows: TGTGCCAGCAGCTTACGGACAGGGGGCCACAATCAGCCCCAGCATTTT.